The following is a TCR beta chain sequence with its context. The antigen remains undetermined. A read error is possible here, since a much larger clone lies one base away. Sorting of live CD3+CD8+TCRalphabeta+ cells by PD-1 and/or TIGIT gave four subsets. TCR libraries were prepared from approximately 15 ng of total RNA with the QIAseq Immune Repertoire TCR panel. TCRdb reprocessed the reads with MiXCR, giving one entry per CDR3 protein. Here the sample spans under 450 distinct CDR3 sequences, 7.3% being singletons. The sample belongs to a study of circulating CD8 cells and anti-PD-1 response in melanoma. About the study: Complete or partial response defined responders; stable or progressive disease, non-responders.

General study results and limits: Diversity ranked highest in DNEG and lowest in TIGIT subsets. Under 7.5% of TRB clonotypes were shared between subsets at M1. Some patients were treatment-naive; others were previously treated.

The receptor comes from a human donor with melanoma. The specimen comprised CD8+ T cells from PBMCs, sampled at baseline or after one month of anti-PD-1 therapy (not recorded which).

This CDR3 reads CAGRERGLGEAFF. The CDR3 DNA is TGTGCCGGCAGGGAAAGGGGGCTGGGTGAAGCTTTCTTT. The chain is built from TRBV25-1 and TRBJ1-1, with 7 bases lining up with TRBD1. The CDR3 totals 13 residues. CDR1 and CDR2 (germline): MGHDK, SYGVNS.